This T cell receptor beta chain was identified in a study of CD8 T cells in ankylosing spondylitis (dated by TCRdb to about 2017). About the investigation overall: The study profiled T cell receptor beta repertoires in healthy donors and ankylosing spondylitis patients to find disease-linked TCR variants. The full study cohort was made up of about 24 ankylosing spondylitis patients and 108 healthy donors. Peripheral blood was sampled, and synovial fluid was also collected from ankylosing spondylitis patients. The paper as a whole reports these results and caveats: According to the report, matched synovial fluid samples from ankylosing spondylitis patients were significantly enriched for the disease-linked clones. A TCR beta motif of 8 or 9 highly homologous amino acid variants appeared characteristic of blood from ankylosing spondylitis patients. Some TCR beta motif variants had previously been reported in synovial fluid and blood of reactive arthritis patients, which suggested common disease-initiation mechanisms. A CD8+ phenotype was shown by the disease-linked clones, which were found at relatively low frequencies in peripheral blood.

Relative to germline, V is missing 4 bases and J is missing 6 bases, with 12 bases of the junction outside any gene match. In the germline V gene, CDR1 corresponds to SGHRS and CDR2 to YFSETQ. The CDR3, from cysteine to phenylalanine, totals 16 residues. The kept DNA is CDR3 alone, 48 bases in frame from the first base. To note about this clonotype: The antigen it recognizes is unknown. It has no much larger one-base neighbor in the sample; base qualities were not kept.

The sequencer was an Illumina HiSeq 2500. TCR beta libraries were prepared by quantitative 5'-RACE with molecular barcodes. The paper's processing steps were these. A new computational method based on a probabilistic model of VDJ rearrangement was used to identify disease-linked TCR variants. TCRdb reran the public reads through fastp at Q25 and MiXCR, keeping productive beta chains. Every distinct CDR3 protein forms one entry, paired with its most common genes and DNA. The V and J calls and clone size come from TCRdb's table, not from the authors' own analysis. This sample has fewer than 650,000 distinct CDR3 sequences in its table, and 10% to 15% of those were observed once. The ten largest clones capture over 6.5% of the sample.

Sequenced: blood, either unsorted or a sorted T cell fraction (not recorded which). This receptor was taken from a male donor with ankylosing spondylitis. The chain employs TRBV5-1 and TRBJ2-3, and 9 junctional nucleotides match TRBD2. The nucleotide sequence reads TGCGCCAGCAGCCCCCCATTAGCGGGGGAGGGGGATACGCAGTATTTT. Its translation reads: CASSPPLAGEGDTQYF.